This TCR beta chain was recovered during a study of blood T cell repertoires in COVID-19. Looking at the study overall: Donors in the United States, Italy and Spain gave samples during acute or convalescent COVID-19.

The CDR3 sequence is 14 residues long. Trimming removed 7 bases from V and 4 bases from J; junction bases left unmatched: 6. Germline assignment: CDR1 SEHNR and CDR2 FQNEAQ (reference sequence). Patients at the Seattle site were enrolled during active infection and followed longitudinally. Source study methods: How many nucleated cells were present was estimated from reference gene primer amplification. The method was immunoSEQ multiplex PCR; TCRdb's version includes in-frame clones alone and lacks a portion of them. That table supplies the V and J calls and clone size; D and trimming were determined from the DNA. This sample carries 80,000 or so clones, 80% to 90% of them seen once, and the ten largest clones take roughly 11%.

Source material: peripheral blood. The TCR sequence derives from a man in his 60s with COVID-19, enrolled during active disease. V is TRBV7-9 and J is TRBJ1-4, with TRBD1 matching 7 bases. The CDR3 nucleotides are TGTGCCAGCACCCTGGGACAGAGTAATGAAAAACTGTTTTTT. Protein: CASTLGQSNEKLFF.